Sequencing of this T cell receptor beta chain was carried out in a study of PD-L1 blockade in urothelial cancer. In the study overall: About 90% of the 29 patients were males with bladder-origin urothelial cancer. There were a median of approximately 140,000 T cells in blood samples.

As for time point: pretreatment peripheral blood. Each PCR reaction had synthetic TCR analog templates spiked into it. Generated by immunoSEQ multiplex PCR, the TCRdb table keeps only in-frame clones and is missing some. The data contain roughly 55,000 clones, roughly 86% of them seen just once; the ten biggest clones take up about 20%. The sequence was obtained from a man in his fifties or sixties with urothelial cancer. This material consisted of PBMCs, taken around atezolizumab (anti-PD-L1) treatment.

Here the CDR3 reads CASSFGPGNEQFF. CDR3 coding DNA: TGTGCCAGCAGCTTTGGTCCGGGCAATGAGCAGTTCTTC. The rearrangement uses TRBV11-2 and TRBJ2-1; D ambiguous. The CDR3 has 13 residues. The V end was cut by 3 bases, the J end by 6 bases, with 9 bases between. The germline CDR1 and CDR2 sequences are SGHAT and FQNNGV.